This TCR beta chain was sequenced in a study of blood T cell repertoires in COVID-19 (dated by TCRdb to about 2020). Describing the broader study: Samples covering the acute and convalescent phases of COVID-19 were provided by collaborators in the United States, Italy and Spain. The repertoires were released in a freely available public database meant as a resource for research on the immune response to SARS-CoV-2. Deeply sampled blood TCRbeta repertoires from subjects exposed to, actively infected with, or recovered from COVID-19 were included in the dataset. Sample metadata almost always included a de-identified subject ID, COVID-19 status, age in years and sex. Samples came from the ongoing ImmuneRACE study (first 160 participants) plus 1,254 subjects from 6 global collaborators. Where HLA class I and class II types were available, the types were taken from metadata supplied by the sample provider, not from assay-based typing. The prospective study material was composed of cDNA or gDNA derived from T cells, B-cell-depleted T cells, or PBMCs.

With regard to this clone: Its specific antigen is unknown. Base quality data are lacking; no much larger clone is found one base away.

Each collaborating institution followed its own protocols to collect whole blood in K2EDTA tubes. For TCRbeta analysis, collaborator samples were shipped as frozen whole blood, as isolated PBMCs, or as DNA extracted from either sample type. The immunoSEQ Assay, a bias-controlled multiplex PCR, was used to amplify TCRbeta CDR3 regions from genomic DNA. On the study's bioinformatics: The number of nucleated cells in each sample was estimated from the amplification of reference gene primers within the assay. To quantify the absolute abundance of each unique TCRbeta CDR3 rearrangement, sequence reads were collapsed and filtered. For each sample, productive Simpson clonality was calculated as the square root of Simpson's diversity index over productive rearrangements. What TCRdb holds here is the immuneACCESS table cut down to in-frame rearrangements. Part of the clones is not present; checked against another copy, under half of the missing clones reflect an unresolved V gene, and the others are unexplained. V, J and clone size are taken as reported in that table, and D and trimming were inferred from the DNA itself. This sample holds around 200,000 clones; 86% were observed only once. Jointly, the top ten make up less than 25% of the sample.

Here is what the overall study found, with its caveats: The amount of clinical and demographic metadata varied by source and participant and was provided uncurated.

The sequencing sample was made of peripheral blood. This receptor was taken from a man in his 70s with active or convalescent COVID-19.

This receptor carries the CDR3 CASSANYRAHEQYF. The base sequence is TGTGCCAGCAGCGCTAATTACAGGGCCCACGAGCAGTACTTC. Recombination connected TRBV3-1 (or the pseudogene TRBV3-2) to TRBJ2-7; TRBD1 is a weak D gene call, 6 bases matching. V is clipped by 5 bases and J by 5 bases, and the sequence between their germline boundaries is 16 bases long. From the germline V gene (reference sequence), CDR1 is LGHDT and CDR2 is YNNKEL. The CDR3 measures 14 amino acids from cysteine to phenylalanine. Left in the record is the CDR3 DNA by itself, 42 bases read in frame from the first base.